This T cell receptor beta chain was found in a study of blood T cell repertoires in COVID-19. The wider study: Some COVID-19 samples were acute and others convalescent; all came from the United States, Italy and Spain. Nucleic acid was either cDNA or gDNA, and it came from T cells, B-cell-depleted T cells, or PBMCs.

The germline V and J ends were trimmed by 3 bases and 8 bases, with 16 bases remaining between them. There are 14 residues in the CDR3. Germline-derived CDR1 and CDR2 are GTSNPN and SVGIG (reference sequence). The assay was immunoSEQ multiplex PCR, and TCRdb's table has in-frame clones only and misses some. The sample lists about 130,000 clones; roughly 80% were seen once. Sequences were obtained from peripheral blood. The clonotype comes from a woman over 75 with acute or convalescent COVID-19. This chain connects TRBV30 to TRBJ1-4; D uncertain. The CDR3 DNA reads TGTGCCTGGAGGTCCTGGACTTTGGGCGAAAAACTGTTTTTT. This sequence encodes CAWRSWTLGEKLFF.